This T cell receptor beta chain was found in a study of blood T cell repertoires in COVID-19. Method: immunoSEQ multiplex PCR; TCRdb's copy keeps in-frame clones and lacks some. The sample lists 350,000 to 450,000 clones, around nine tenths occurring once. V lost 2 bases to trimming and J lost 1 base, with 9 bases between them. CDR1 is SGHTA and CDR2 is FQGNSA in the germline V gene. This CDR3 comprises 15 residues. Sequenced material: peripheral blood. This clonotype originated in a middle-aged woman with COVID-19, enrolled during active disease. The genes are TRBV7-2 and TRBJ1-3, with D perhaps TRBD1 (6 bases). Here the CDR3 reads CASSLYQGSGNTIYF. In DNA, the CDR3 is TGTGCCAGCAGCTTATATCAGGGGTCTGGAAACACCATATATTTT.